The 28 T cell receptor beta chains presented below share a single source sample, sequenced in a study of T cell responses to AZD1222 COVID-19 vaccine. Assay: immunoSEQ multiplex PCR; the TCRdb copy retains only in-frame clones and omits some. The table lists over 100,000 clones, roughly 88% of them singletons. This material consisted of peripheral blood, taken on day 0 of AZD1222 vaccination. These receptors all come from an adult in good health.

The chain links TRBV5-4 to TRBJ1-2, with 7 bases fitting TRBD1. V gave up 4 bases and J gave up 2 bases; unmatched junction bases: 2. CDR1 is SGHNT and CDR2 is YYREEE in the germline V gene (reference sequence). This CDR3 contains 13 residues. This CDR3 reads CASSEDRNYGYTF. DNA for the CDR3: TGTGCCAGCAGCGAGGACAGGAACTATGGCTACACCTTC.

The rearrangement uses TRBV5-1 and TRBJ2-7; D is unresolved. This CDR3 has 14 amino acids. Germline V CDR1 and CDR2: SGHRS, YFSETQ. Trimming cost V 0 bases and J 5 bases, with 12 bases left between them. CDR3 region: CASSLEGKDHEQYF. The CDR3, as DNA: TGCGCCAGCAGCTTGGAGGGAAAGGACCACGAGCAGTACTTC.

The rearrangement links TRBV6-2 or TRBV6-3 to TRBJ2-1, with 7 positions matching TRBD2. The junction had 8 bases not matched to a gene; V was cut back by 6 bases and J by 6 bases. This CDR3 is built from 14 residues. Germline CDR1 reads MNHEY; CDR2 reads SVGEGT. CDR3 DNA sequence: TGTGCCAGCAGCCCGGGACTACCACCCAATGAGCAGTTCTTC. Residues: CASSPGLPPNEQFF.

The gene calls are TRBV10-1 and TRBJ2-2, with 10 bases matching TRBD2. Germline trimming cut 8 bases from V and 5 bases from J; bases unmatched to any gene: 8. CDR3 length: 15 amino acids. Per the germline V gene, CDR1 is WNHNN and CDR2 is SYGVQD (reference sequence). CDR3: CASATSGRETGELFF. The CDR3 nucleotides read TGCGCCAGCGCGACGAGCGGGAGGGAAACCGGGGAGCTGTTTTTT.

V gene TRBV28 combines with J gene TRBJ2-1; 9 bases line up with TRBD1. The CDR3 is made up of 15 amino acids. Losses at the gene ends were 6 bases for V and 7 bases for J; bases not matched to a gene: 10. Germline assignment: CDR1 MDHEN and CDR2 SYDVKM. CDR3 region: CASSPPGQGQNEQFF. The CDR3, as DNA: TGTGCCAGCAGCCCGCCGGGACAGGGCCAGAATGAGCAGTTCTTC.

The chain couples TRBV12-5 to TRBJ2-7, with 7 bases aligning to TRBD2. The V gene's germline CDR1 is LGHNT and CDR2 FRNRAP. Trimming removed 6 bases from V and 4 bases from J; junction bases left unmatched: 15. The CDR3 is made up of 16 amino acids. CDR3 nucleotide sequence: TGTGCTAGTGGGTTATACCTGGGCCCGGGGGGTTACGAGCAGTACTTC. Encoded protein: CASGLYLGPGGYEQYF.

The rearrangement uses TRBV27 and TRBJ1-5; D gene uncertain. The V and J ends lost 1 base and 7 bases respectively, with 8 bases between them. CDR3 length: 13 amino acids. CDR1 and CDR2 (germline): MNHEY, SMNVEV (reference sequence). The CDR3 DNA reads as TGTGCCAGCAGTTTATTTTGGTCCCAGCCCCAGCATTTT. Translation gives CASSLFWSQPQHF.

The chain carries TRBV7-2 and TRBJ1-6, with TRBD1 matching over 8 bases. Germline-derived CDR1 and CDR2 are SGHTA and FQGNSA. V shed 5 bases and J 12 bases; nucleotides not matched to a gene: 12. The CDR3 covers 15 residues. CDR3 sequence reads: CASSLRTGKKIPLHF. CDR3 in DNA: TGTGCCAGCAGCCTCCGGACAGGGAAGAAAATACCCCTCCACTTT.

This chain connects TRBV19 to TRBJ2-2; D might be TRBD1 (5 bases). CDR3 length equals 14 residues. The germline V gene encodes CDR1 LNHDA and CDR2 SQIVND (reference sequence). Trimming removed 5 bases from V and 0 bases from J, with 7 bases in between. CDR3 loop: CASSSGSNTGELFF. Written as DNA, the CDR3 is TGTGCCAGTAGTTCAGGGTCGAACACCGGGGAGCTGTTTTTT.

The chain is built from TRBV11-2 and TRBJ2-7; TRBD2 agrees at 7 bases. Germline V gives CDR1 SGHAT, CDR2 FQNNGV. V lost 4 bases, J lost 2 bases, and 5 bases stayed unmatched. The CDR3 is 14 residues long. The CDR3: CASSWVGGTYEQYF. CDR3 coding DNA: TGTGCCAGCAGCTGGGTGGGGGGGACCTACGAGCAGTACTTC.

The CDR3 protein is CASSVGGSYNEQFF. CDR3 DNA sequence: TGTGCCAGCAGCGTTGGAGGGTCCTACAATGAGCAGTTCTTC. The chain links TRBV9 to TRBJ2-1, with D possibly being TRBD2 (6 bases). The germline gives CDR1 SGDLS, CDR2 YYNGEE. CDR3 size: 14 residues. The V gene lost 2 bases and the J gene lost 1 base, with 7 bases spanning the gap.

This clone was counted a single time. This sequence joins TRBV27 and TRBJ2-7; D perhaps matches TRBD1 (5 bases). The ends were cut back, 5 bases at V and 3 bases at J, with 14 bases in the middle. The germline V gene encodes CDR1 MNHEY and CDR2 SMNVEV (reference sequence). The CDR3 runs 14 residues. Here the CDR3 DNA reads TGTGCCAGCAGTCAAACCTGGGGCAACTACGAGCAGTACGTC. It is translated as CASSQTWGNYEQYV.

This chain joins TRBV4-3 and TRBJ2-1; TRBD1 is a possible D gene (5 bases). Trimming left V 0 bases short and J 5 bases short, with 11 bases between. Per germline, CDR1 LGHNA and CDR2 YSLEER. The CDR3 consists of 15 residues. This chain's CDR3 is CASSQEGQGHNEQFF. Written as DNA, the CDR3 is TGCGCCAGCAGCCAAGAAGGGCAGGGCCACAATGAGCAGTTCTTC.

This clone was detected once. The rearrangement uses TRBV19 and TRBJ1-2; a possible D gene is TRBD1 (6 bases). Per the germline V gene, CDR1 is LNHDA and CDR2 is SQIVND (reference sequence). This CDR3 comprises 14 residues. V was clipped by 6 bases and J by 7 bases, with 18 bases between them. Here the CDR3 reads CASSQDSRWSGYTF. For the CDR3, the DNA is TGTGCCAGTAGCCAGGACAGCCGCTGGAGTGGCTACACCTTC.

The chain uses TRBV7-9 and TRBJ2-2; D may correspond to TRBD1 or TRBD2 (5 bases each). The CDR3 has 15 amino acids. From germline, CDR1 is SEHNR and CDR2 FQNEAQ (reference sequence). Trimming cost V 6 bases and J 6 bases, with 17 bases left between them. The CDR3 reads CASRKGQGEAGELFF. CDR3 DNA: TGTGCCAGCAGAAAGGGGCAGGGAGAAGCCGGGGAGCTGTTTTTT.

The rearrangement uses TRBV4-2 and TRBJ1-2, with D hard to call. Trimming removed 1 base at V and 4 bases at J, with 13 bases between. The CDR3 totals 15 residues. Per the germline V gene, CDR1 is LGHNA and CDR2 is YNFKEQ. CDR3 residues: CASSQVREEGYGYTF. DNA of the CDR3: TGTGCCAGCAGCCAAGTCCGGGAAGAGGGCTATGGCTACACCTTC.

The V call is TRBV7-9, the J call TRBJ2-1, with 13 bases fitting TRBD2. The CDR3 has 16 amino acids. V was pared by 5 bases and J by 6 bases, with 7 bases of the junction left unmatched. The V gene's germline CDR1 is SEHNR and CDR2 FQNEAQ (reference sequence). This chain's CDR3 is CASSPHTSGRANEQFF. CDR3 nucleotide sequence: TGTGCCAGCAGCCCCCATACTAGCGGGAGGGCCAATGAGCAGTTCTTC.

The chain uses TRBV7-6 and TRBJ2-1; 8 bases match TRBD2. In germline, CDR1 is SGHVS, CDR2 FNYEAQ. V was clipped by 2 bases and J by 4 bases; unmatched bases: 4. The CDR3 covers 15 residues. The CDR3 DNA is TGTGCCAGCAGCTTAAGTAGCGGGACTTACAATGAGCAGTTCTTC. Residues: CASSLSSGTYNEQFF.

This sequence joins TRBV12-3 or TRBV12-4 and TRBJ1-5; no reliable D call. The CDR3 is 13 amino acids. V shed 5 bases and J shed 1 base, with 6 bases lying between them. The CDR3 bases are TGTGCCAGCAGTCCCCTGAGCAATCAGCCCCAGCATTTT. It specifies CASSPLSNQPQHF.

The V gene is TRBV29-1, the J gene TRBJ1-2; a weak D match, TRBD1 (6 bases). The CDR3 covers 12 residues. Germline CDR1 and CDR2: SQVTM and ANQGSEA. Trimming stripped 6 bases from V and 5 bases from J, with 13 bases between. The CDR3 sequence is CSVSDRSYGYTF. CDR3 nucleotides: TGCAGCGTATCAGACAGGTCTTATGGCTACACCTTC.

This chain links TRBV28 with TRBJ1-5; D is ambiguous. Germline CDR1 and CDR2: MDHEN and SYDVKM. V was trimmed by 4 bases and J by 8 bases, leaving 9 bases between them. This CDR3 spans 12 amino acids. CDR3: CASSSIREPQHF. The CDR3 DNA follows: TGTGCCAGCAGTTCTATCCGGGAGCCCCAGCATTTT.

The count of this clone is one. One junction end disagrees with the germline gene, perhaps due to a read error. This sequence joins TRBV14 and TRBJ1-2; no firm D call. Germline CDR1 is SGHDN and CDR2 is FVKESK. The CDR3 runs 12 residues. The CDR3 sequence is CASSLGPGGYAF. The CDR3 coding sequence is TGTGCCAGCAGCCTCGGGCCCGGAGGCTACGCCTTC.

This chain uses TRBV15 with TRBJ1-6, with unresolved D. CDR1 and CDR2 (germline): LNHNV, YYDKDF (reference sequence). Trimming removed 0 bases at V and 0 bases at J, with 6 bases between. There are 16 residues in the CDR3. The CDR3 DNA sequence: TGTGCCACCAGCAGAGATCTTAGCTCCTATAATTCACCCCTCCACTTT. Translating gives CATSRDLSSYNSPLHF. Based on the CDR3 plus reference TRBV15 and TRBJ1-6, the full variable domain is DAMVIQNPRYQVTQFGKPVTLSCSQTLNHNVMYWYQQKSSQAPKLLFHYYDKDFNNEADTPDNFQSRRPNTSFCFLDIRSPGLGDTAMYLCATSRDLSSYNSPLHFGNGTRLTVT.

This clone was counted only a few times. The chain recombines TRBV10-2 with TRBJ2-7; 9 nucleotides agree with TRBD1. Germline-derived CDR1 and CDR2 are WSHSY and SAAADI. The CDR3 loop spans 14 amino acids. V was pared by 0 bases and J by 4 bases, with 1 base of the junction left unmatched. The CDR3 nucleotides read TGCGCCAGCAGTGAGTCTGGACAGGGGTACGAGCAGTACTTC. This gives the protein CASSESGQGYEQYF.

This clone has only a few counts. V is TRBV11-2 and J is TRBJ2-7; 8 bases fit TRBD1. The CDR3 runs 14 residues. Per germline, CDR1 SGHAT and CDR2 FQNNGV. With V trimmed by 4 bases and J by 4 bases, 6 bases remained unmatched. The DNA for the CDR3 is TGTGCCAGCAGCTCCTCGACAGGGGTGTACGAGCAGTACTTC. This translates into CASSSSTGVYEQYF.

The V and J genes are TRBV3-1 (or the pseudogene TRBV3-2) and TRBJ1-1, with D possibly matching TRBD1 (6 bases). Germline assignment: CDR1 LGHDT and CDR2 YNNKEL (reference sequence). This CDR3 comprises 14 residues. The germline V and J ends were trimmed by 2 bases and 3 bases, with 10 bases remaining between them. CDR3 sequence reads: CASSQKQGYTEAFF. CDR3 sequence (DNA): TGTGCCAGCAGCCAAAAACAGGGTTACACTGAAGCTTTCTTT.

The chain joins TRBV11-2 to TRBJ1-1; D gene ambiguous. V gave up 1 base and J gave up 3 bases, with 12 bases separating them. Germline lookup yields CDR1 SGHAT and CDR2 FQNNGV. The CDR3 extends over 15 amino acids. The CDR3 DNA sequence: TGTGCCAGCAGCTTAGGGGCAGGATGGGACACTGAAGCTTTCTTT. It codes for CASSLGAGWDTEAFF.

The chain has TRBV7-2 and TRBJ2-3; the D is unclear. The CDR3 runs to 16 residues. Germline CDR1 reads SGHTA; CDR2 reads FQGNSA. Trimming took off 1 base at V and 2 bases at J, with 13 bases between the two ends. The CDR3 spells CASSLDGRGVTDTQYF. The CDR3 bases are TGTGCCAGCAGCTTAGACGGGCGTGGGGTCACAGATACGCAGTATTTT.